What follows are 16 T cell receptor beta chains derived from one specimen sequenced in a study of regulatory T cells in long-lasting Graves disease. The authors built TCR beta libraries using iRepertoire HTBI primers and Arm-PCR of CDR3 regions. TCRdb re-called the multiplex PCR reads through MiXCR, storing one row per CDR3 protein. The sample has about 310,000 distinct CDR3 sequences, over 15% seen once. This sample's time point: newly diagnosed GD, antithyroid drugs for less than 3 months. Construction of the TCR library relied on RNA isolated from PBMCs. The sequenced sample was peripheral blood mononuclear cells (PBMCs), obtained at new diagnosis, from a patient treated with antithyroid drugs. The origin of the receptors is a female donor with Graves disease.

This clonotype has more than one count but fewer than ten. The gene calls are TRBV7-9 and TRBJ1-6, with 7 nucleotides matching TRBD1. The CDR3 length is 17 residues. The junction had 7 bases not matched to a gene; V was cut back by 5 bases and J by 0 bases. Germline CDR1 SEHNR, CDR2 FQNEAQ (reference sequence). The CDR3 coding sequence is TGTGCCAGCAGCGCTGGACAGGAGCTCTCCTATAATTCACCCCTCCACTTT. Translation gives CASSAGQELSYNSPLHF.

In this sample, this clonotype turned up many times. The chain joins TRBV28 to TRBJ1-1; D is perhaps TRBD1 (5 bases). Germline loops: CDR1 MDHEN, CDR2 SYDVKM. The CDR3 extends over 16 amino acids. V was trimmed by 6 bases and J by 0 bases, leaving 17 bases between them. The CDR3 nucleotides read TGTGCCAGCAGCCGGGACCGACGGGTTCTGAACACTGAAGCTTTCTTT. This translates into CASSRDRRVLNTEAFF. Supplemented by reference TRBV28 and TRBJ1-1, the full variable domain reads DVKVTQSSRYLVKRTGEKVFLECVQDMDHENMFWYRQDPGLGLRLIYFSYDVKMKEKGDIPEGYSVSREKKERFSLILESASTNQTSMYLCASSRDRRVLNTEAFFGQGTRLTVV.

There are many counts of this clonotype. The chain links TRBV28 to TRBJ2-4; 12 positions agree with TRBD2. The CDR3 length is 16 residues. Germline loops: CDR1 MDHEN, CDR2 SYDVKM. V lost 4 bases, J lost 8 bases, and 9 bases stayed unmatched. CDR3 sequence: CASSSRTSGILDIQYF. The DNA of the CDR3 is TGTGCCAGCAGTTCCCGGACTAGCGGGATATTGGACATTCAGTACTTC.

Concerning this clonotype itself: A much larger clone differs from this one at a single base, so this may be a read error. V and J are TRBV3-1 and TRBJ2-7; D gene unclear. This CDR3 is 13 amino acids long. CDR1 LGHDT and CDR2 YNNKEL come from the germline V gene (reference sequence). The CDR3 here is CVSSLRGSDEQYF. CDR3 coding DNA: TGTGTCAGCAGCCTGAGAGGAAGTGACGAGCAGTACTTC.

This clonotype was recorded at least ten times. V is TRBV11-3 and J is TRBJ2-5; perhaps TRBD2 as D (6 bases). CDR3 size: 11 residues. In germline, CDR1 is SGHNT, CDR2 YENEEA. V was shortened by 6 bases and J by 4 bases, with 6 bases between the two germline ends. As DNA, the CDR3 is TGTGCCAGCAGGGGGGGAGAGACCCAGTACTTC. Translation: CASRGGETQYF.

This clonotype was recorded at least ten times. This rearrangement joins TRBV4-1 to TRBJ2-5; 7 nucleotides line up with TRBD1. The CDR3 covers 20 residues. After removal of 2 bases from V and 3 bases from J, the junction contained 21 bases not matched to a gene. The germline CDR1 and CDR2 sequences are MGHRA and YSYEKL. The DNA of the CDR3 is TGCGCCAGCAGCCAATCACCTCTATCGGTTTTCGGGACAGAAGAAGAGACCCAGTACTTC. Its translation: CASSQSPLSVFGTEEETQYF.

In this sample, this clonotype turned up many times. V usage is TRBV5-5 and J usage is TRBJ2-5; D may match TRBD1 or TRBD2 (5 bases each). V gave up 3 bases and J gave up 2 bases, with 20 bases separating them. This CDR3 is 17 amino acids long. Germline CDR1 SGHKS, CDR2 YYEKEE (reference sequence). The CDR3 spells CASSSVAIRGLQETQYF. The CDR3 DNA sequence: TGTGCCAGCAGCTCGGTGGCGATTCGGGGCCTTCAAGAGACCCAGTACTTC.

This clonotype showed up many times. A much larger clone differs from this one at a single base, so this may be a read error. This chain joins TRBV12-3 or TRBV12-4 and TRBJ2-5, with D possibly TRBD1 on 6 matching bases. The CDR3 is 13 amino acids. The CDR3 region has the DNA TGTGCCAGCAGCCTCCGGGGACAAGGGACCCAGTACTTC. Translated, it gives CASSLRGQGTQYF.

In this sample, this clonotype turned up many times. A junction boundary mismatches the germline segment, possibly from a read error. This chain connects TRBV5-1 to TRBJ2-1; tentatively, D is TRBD2 (6 bases). The CDR3 sequence is 16 residues long. Germline assignment: CDR1 SGHRS and CDR2 YFSETQ. CDR3 in amino acids: CASSLGSGSSYNEQFF. CDR3 DNA sequence: TGTGCCAGCAGCTTAGGTAGCGGTAGCTCCTACAATGAGCAGTTCTTC.

The table lists this clonotype with a few counts. The J gene is TRBJ2-2, the V gene TRBV13; TRBD1 aligns across 7 bases. Germline assignment: CDR1 PRHDT and CDR2 FYEKMQ (reference sequence). Trimming at V came to 4 bases and at J to 7 bases, leaving 9 bases not matched to a gene. The CDR3 extends over 15 amino acids. Here the CDR3 reads CASSSRGKKDGELFF. The CDR3 DNA follows: TGTGCCAGCAGCTCCAGGGGGAAAAAAGACGGGGAGCTGTTTTTT.

This clonotype was found many times. The chain uses TRBV19 and TRBJ2-7; TRBD1 matches 10 bases. Germline CDR1 LNHDA, CDR2 SQIVND (reference sequence). V was pared by 6 bases and J by 0 bases, with 5 bases of the junction left unmatched. This CDR3 has 15 amino acids. This CDR3 reads CASRPGTGASYEQYF. The CDR3 bases are TGTGCCAGTAGACCTGGGACAGGGGCCTCCTACGAGCAGTACTTC. The whole variable domain, remainder taken from reference TRBV19 and TRBJ2-7, is DGGITQSPKYLFRKEGQNVTLSCEQNLNHDAMYWYRQDPGQGLRLIYYSQIVNDFQKGDIAEGYSVSREKKESFPLTVTSAQKNPTAFYLCASRPGTGASYEQYFGPGTRLTVT.

This clonotype appeared a few times. This chain uses TRBV5-1 with TRBJ2-3, with a possible D match to TRBD2 (6 bases). Germline CDR1 and CDR2: SGHRS and YFSETQ. This CDR3 is 14 amino acids long. V was pared by 2 bases and J by 9 bases, with 16 bases between. CDR3 residues: CASSLIAGSDTQYF. The CDR3 coding sequence is TGCGCCAGCAGCTTAATCGCGGGGAGCGACACGCAGTATTTT.

This clonotype was observed many times. J is TRBJ2-7 and V is TRBV28; weak D call: TRBD1 (5 bases). The V end was cut by 6 bases, the J end by 1 base, with 16 bases between. Germline-derived CDR1 and CDR2 are MDHEN and SYDVKM. This CDR3 spans 15 amino acids. The CDR3 DNA follows: TGTGCCAGCAGCCCGACAGCCCCAGGGTCCTACGAGCAGTACTTC. Amino acid sequence: CASSPTAPGSYEQYF.

The chain links TRBV2 to TRBJ2-7, with 12 bases lining up with TRBD2. Germline-derived CDR1 and CDR2 are SNHLY and FYNNEI. The junction had 5 bases not matched to a gene; V was cut back by 8 bases and J by 0 bases. The CDR3 length is 15 residues. The CDR3 is CASGKTSGSSYEQYF. The CDR3 nucleotides read TGTGCCAGCGGAAAGACTAGCGGGAGCTCCTACGAGCAGTACTTC.

This clonotype has a handful of counts. This may be a read error, as it is one base from a much larger clone. As the CDR3 is not closed by the conserved phenylalanine or tryptophan, this likely results from a read error. The chain combines TRBV27 with TRBJ1-2; no clear D gene. The CDR3 spans 14 residues. Deletions cut 2 bases from V and 0 bases from J, with 7 bases between. The germline gives CDR1 MNHEY, CDR2 SMNVEV (reference sequence). CDR3 sequence reads: CASSLQRTNYGYTL. The CDR3 nucleotides read TGTGCCAGCAGTTTACAGAGGACTAACTATGGCTACACCCTC.

V usage is TRBV6-1 and J usage is TRBJ2-3, with 9 positions matching TRBD2. V lost 6 bases and J lost 3; bases outside the gene matches: 4. The CDR3 is made up of 14 amino acids. CDR1 is MNHNS and CDR2 is SASEGT in the germline V gene. CDR3 bases: TGTGCCAGCAGAGATAGCGGGAGAACAGATACGCAGTATTTT. It is translated as CASRDSGRTDTQYF.